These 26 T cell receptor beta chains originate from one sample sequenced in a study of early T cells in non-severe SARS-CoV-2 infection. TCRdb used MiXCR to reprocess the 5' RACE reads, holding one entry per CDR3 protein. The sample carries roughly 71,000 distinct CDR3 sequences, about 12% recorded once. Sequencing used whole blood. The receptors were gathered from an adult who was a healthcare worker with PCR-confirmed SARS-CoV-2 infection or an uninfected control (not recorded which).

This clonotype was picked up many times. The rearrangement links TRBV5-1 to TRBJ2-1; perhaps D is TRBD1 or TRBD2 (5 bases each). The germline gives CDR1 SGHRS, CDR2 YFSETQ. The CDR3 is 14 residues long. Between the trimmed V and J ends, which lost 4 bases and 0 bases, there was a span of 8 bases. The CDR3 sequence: CASSGTASYNEQFF. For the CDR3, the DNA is TGCGCCAGCAGCGGGACGGCCTCCTACAATGAGCAGTTCTTC.

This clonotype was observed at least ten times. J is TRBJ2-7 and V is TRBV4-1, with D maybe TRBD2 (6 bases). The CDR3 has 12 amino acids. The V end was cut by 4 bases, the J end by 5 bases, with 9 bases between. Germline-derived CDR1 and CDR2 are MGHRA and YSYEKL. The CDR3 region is CASSLTGDEQYF. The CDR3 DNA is TGCGCCAGCAGCCTTACGGGGGACGAGCAGTACTTC.

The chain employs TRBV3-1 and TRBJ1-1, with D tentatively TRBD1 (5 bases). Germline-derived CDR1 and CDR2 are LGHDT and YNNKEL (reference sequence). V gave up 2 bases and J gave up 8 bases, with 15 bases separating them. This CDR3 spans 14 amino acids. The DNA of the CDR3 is TGTGCCAGCAGCCAAACCTTCCGGGGCGACGAAGCTTTCTTT. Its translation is CASSQTFRGDEAFF.

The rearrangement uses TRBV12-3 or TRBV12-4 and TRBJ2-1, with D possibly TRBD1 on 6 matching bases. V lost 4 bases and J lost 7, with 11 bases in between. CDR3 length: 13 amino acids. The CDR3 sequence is CASSSRGHNEQFF. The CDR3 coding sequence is TGTGCCAGCAGTTCCAGGGGCCATAATGAGCAGTTCTTC.

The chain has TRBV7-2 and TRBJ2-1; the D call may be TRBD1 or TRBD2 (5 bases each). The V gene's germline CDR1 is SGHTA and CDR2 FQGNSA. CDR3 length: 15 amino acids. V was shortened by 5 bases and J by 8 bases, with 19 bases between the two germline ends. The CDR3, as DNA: TGTGCCAGCAGCGCCCCCGGGACCACAACAGATGAGCAGTTCTTC. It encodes CASSAPGTTTDEQFF.

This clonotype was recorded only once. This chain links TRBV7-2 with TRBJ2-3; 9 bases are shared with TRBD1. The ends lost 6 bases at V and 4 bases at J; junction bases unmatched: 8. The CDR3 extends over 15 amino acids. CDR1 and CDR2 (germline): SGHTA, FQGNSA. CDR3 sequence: CASSPTGTGSDTQYF. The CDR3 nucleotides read TGTGCCAGCAGTCCAACCGGGACAGGGTCAGATACGCAGTATTTT.

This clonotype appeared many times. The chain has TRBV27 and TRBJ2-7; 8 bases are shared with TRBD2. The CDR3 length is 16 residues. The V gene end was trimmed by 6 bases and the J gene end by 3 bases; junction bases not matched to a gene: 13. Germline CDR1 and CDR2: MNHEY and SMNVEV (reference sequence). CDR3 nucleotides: TGTGCCAGCAGATGGACAGCGAGCGGGAGAGACTACGAGCAGTACTTC. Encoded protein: CASRWTASGRDYEQYF.

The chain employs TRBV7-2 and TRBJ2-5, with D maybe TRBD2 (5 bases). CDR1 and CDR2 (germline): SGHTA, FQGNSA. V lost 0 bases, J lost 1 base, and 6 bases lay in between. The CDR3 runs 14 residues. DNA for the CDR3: TGTGCCAGCAGCTTAGCTGCGGGCCAAGAGACCCAGTACTTC. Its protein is CASSLAAGQETQYF.

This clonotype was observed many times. CDR3: CASTPPGGQPQHF. DNA of the CDR3: TGTGCCAGCACCCCGCCCGGGGGCCAGCCCCAGCATTTT. The genes are TRBV6-5 and TRBJ1-5, with TRBD1 as a possible D gene (6 bases). CDR1 is MNHEY and CDR2 is SVGAGI in the germline V gene. There are 13 residues in the CDR3. V lost 7 bases and J lost 7, with 14 bases in between.

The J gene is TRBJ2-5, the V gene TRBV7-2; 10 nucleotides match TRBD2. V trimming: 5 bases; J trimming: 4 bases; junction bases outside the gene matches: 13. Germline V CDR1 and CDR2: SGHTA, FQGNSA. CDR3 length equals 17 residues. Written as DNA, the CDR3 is TGTGCCAGCAGCCCGAAACGAAGCGGGGGGGCCAGAGAGACCCAGTACTTC. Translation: CASSPKRSGGARETQYF.

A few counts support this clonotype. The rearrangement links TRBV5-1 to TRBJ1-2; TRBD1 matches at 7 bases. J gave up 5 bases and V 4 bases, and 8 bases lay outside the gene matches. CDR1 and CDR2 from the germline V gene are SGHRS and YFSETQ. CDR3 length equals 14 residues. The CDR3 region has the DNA TGCGCCAGCAGCCCAACGACAGGGACTTATGGCTACACCTTC. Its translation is CASSPTTGTYGYTF. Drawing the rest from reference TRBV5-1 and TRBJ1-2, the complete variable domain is KAGVTQTPRYLIKTRGQQVTLSCSPISGHRSVSWYQQTPGQGLQFLFEYFSETQRNKGNFPGRFSGRQFSNSRSEMNVSTLELGDSALYLCASSPTTGTYGYTFGSGTRLTVV.

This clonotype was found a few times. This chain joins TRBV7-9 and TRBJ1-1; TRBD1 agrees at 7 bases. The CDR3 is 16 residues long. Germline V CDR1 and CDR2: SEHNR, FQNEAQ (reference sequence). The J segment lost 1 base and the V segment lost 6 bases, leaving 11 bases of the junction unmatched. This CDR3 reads CASSLQGTGGNTEAFF. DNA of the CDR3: TGTGCCAGCAGTTTACAGGGGACTGGGGGGAACACTGAAGCTTTCTTT.

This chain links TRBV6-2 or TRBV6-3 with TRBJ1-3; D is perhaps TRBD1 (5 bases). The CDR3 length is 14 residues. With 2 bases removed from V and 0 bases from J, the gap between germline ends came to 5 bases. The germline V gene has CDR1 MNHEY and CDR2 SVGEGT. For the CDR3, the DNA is TGTGCCAGCAGTTACGGGGGCTCTGGAAACACCATATATTTT. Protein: CASSYGGSGNTIYF.

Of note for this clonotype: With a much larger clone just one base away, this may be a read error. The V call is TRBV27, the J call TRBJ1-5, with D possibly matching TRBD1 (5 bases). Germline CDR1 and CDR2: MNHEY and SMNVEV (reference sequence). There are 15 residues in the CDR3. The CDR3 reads CAGRQTVISNQPQHF. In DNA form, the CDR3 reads TGTGCCGGCAGACAGACAGTTATTAGCAATCAGCCCCAGCATTTT.

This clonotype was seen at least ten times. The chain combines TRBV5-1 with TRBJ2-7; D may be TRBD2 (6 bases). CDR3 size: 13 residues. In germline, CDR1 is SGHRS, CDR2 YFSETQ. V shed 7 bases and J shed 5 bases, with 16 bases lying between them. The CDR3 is CASGGTNKDEQYF. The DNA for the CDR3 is TGCGCCAGCGGCGGGACCAATAAGGACGAGCAGTACTTC.

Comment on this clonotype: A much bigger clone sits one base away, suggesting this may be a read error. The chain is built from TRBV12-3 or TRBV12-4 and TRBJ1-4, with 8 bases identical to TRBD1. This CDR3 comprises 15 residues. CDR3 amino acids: CVSRGHRDTLGKLFF. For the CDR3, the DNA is TGTGTCAGCAGGGGGCACCGGGACACCCTCGGAAAACTGTTTTTT.

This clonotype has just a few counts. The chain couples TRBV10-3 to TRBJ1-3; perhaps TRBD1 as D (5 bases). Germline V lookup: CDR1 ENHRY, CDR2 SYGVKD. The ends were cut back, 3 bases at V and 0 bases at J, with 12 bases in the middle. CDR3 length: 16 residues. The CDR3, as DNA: TGTGCCATCAGTGATTCACGCAGGGCCTCTGGAAACACCATATATTTT. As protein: CAISDSRRASGNTIYF.

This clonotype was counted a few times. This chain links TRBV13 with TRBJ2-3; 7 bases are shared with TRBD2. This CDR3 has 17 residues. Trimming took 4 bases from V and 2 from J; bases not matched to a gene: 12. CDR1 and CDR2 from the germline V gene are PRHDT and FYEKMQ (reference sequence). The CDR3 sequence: CASSSQRGSSFTDTQYF. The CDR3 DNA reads TGTGCCAGCAGCTCCCAGCGGGGTAGTAGTTTCACAGATACGCAGTATTTT.

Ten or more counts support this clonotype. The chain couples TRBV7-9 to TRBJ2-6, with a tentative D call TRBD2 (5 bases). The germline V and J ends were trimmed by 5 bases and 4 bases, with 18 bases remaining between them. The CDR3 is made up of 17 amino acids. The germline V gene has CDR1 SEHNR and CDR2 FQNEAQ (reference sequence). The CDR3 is CASSPFRGRAGANVLTF. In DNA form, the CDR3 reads TGTGCCAGCAGCCCCTTCCGGGGAAGGGCAGGGGCCAACGTCCTGACTTTC.

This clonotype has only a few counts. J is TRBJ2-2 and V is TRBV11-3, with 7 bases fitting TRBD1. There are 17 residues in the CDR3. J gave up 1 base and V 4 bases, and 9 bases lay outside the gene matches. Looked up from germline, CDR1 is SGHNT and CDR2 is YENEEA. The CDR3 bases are TGTGCCAGCAGCTCCAACGCTGACAGGGAGAACACCGGGGAGCTGTTTTTT. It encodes CASSSNADRENTGELFF.

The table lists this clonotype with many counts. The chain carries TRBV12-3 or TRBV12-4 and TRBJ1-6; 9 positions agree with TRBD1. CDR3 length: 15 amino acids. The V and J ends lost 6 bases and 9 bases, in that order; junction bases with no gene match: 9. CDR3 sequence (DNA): TGTGCCAGCAGAGCCCAAGACAGGGGGATTTCACCCCTCCACTTT. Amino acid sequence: CASRAQDRGISPLHF.

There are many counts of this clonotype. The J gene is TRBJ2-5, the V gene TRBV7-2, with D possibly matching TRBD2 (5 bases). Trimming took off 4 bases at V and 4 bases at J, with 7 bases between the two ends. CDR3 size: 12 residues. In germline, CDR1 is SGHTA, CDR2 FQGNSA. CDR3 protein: CASSSRGETQYF. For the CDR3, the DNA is TGTGCCAGCAGCTCCCGGGGAGAGACCCAGTACTTC.

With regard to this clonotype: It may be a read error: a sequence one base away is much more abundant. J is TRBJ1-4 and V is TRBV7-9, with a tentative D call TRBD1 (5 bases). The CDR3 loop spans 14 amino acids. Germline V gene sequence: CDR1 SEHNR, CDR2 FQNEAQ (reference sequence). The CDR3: CASSSTGGVEKLIF. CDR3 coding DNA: TGTGCCAGCAGCTCCACAGGTGGGGTCGAAAAACTGATTTTT.

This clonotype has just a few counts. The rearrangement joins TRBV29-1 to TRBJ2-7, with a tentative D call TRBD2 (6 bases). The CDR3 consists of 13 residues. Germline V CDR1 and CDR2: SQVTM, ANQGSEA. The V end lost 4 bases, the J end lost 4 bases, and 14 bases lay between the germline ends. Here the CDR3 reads CSVAGLQGYEQYF. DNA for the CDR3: TGCAGCGTTGCGGGACTCCAAGGGTACGAGCAGTACTTC.

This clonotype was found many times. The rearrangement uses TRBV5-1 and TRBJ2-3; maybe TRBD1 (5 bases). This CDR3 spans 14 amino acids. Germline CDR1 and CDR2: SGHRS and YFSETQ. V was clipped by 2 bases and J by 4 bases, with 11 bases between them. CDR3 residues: CASSLRRAADTQYF. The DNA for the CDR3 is TGCGCCAGCAGCTTACGCAGGGCGGCAGATACGCAGTATTTT.

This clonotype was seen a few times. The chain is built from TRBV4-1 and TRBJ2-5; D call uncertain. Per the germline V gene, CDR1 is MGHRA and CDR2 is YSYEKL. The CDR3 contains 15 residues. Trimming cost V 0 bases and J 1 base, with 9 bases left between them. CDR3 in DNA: TGCGCCAGCAGCCAAGATCGGGCCCTCCAAGAGACCCAGTACTTC. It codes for CASSQDRALQETQYF.